The 16 T cell receptor beta chains presented below share a single source sample, sequenced in a study of OX40 agonist ivuxolimab in advanced cancers. Repertoires were generated with immunoSEQ multiplex PCR, while TCRdb's copy carries only in-frame clones and drops some. The top ten clones hold about 2.2% of a sample with roughly 60,000 clones, about 86% of them seen once. Sequencing was performed on CD4+ or CD8+ T cells sorted from blood, taken in a trial of the OX40 agonist ivuxolimab. These receptors originate from an adult with an advanced solid tumor such as melanoma, head and neck, liver or kidney cancer.

The gene calls are TRBV6-4 and TRBJ2-2; 7 bases are a match to TRBD1. This CDR3 comprises 17 residues. Trimming at V came to 7 bases and at J to 2 bases, leaving 13 bases not matched to a gene. Per the germline V gene, CDR1 is MRHNA and CDR2 is SNTAGT. The CDR3 DNA reads as TGTGCCAGCACCCCCCAAACCTGGGACAGCAACACCGGGGAGCTGTTTTTT. It translates to CASTPQTWDSNTGELFF.

This sequence joins TRBV6-5 and TRBJ2-5; 11 bases fit TRBD2. The CDR3 is 15 residues long. Germline lookup yields CDR1 MNHEY and CDR2 SVGAGI. V shed 6 bases, J shed 7 bases, and the junction held 10 bases outside the gene matches. The CDR3 DNA reads as TGTGCCAGCAGGATGGGAGGGACTAGCGGAGGGACCCAGTACTTC. Translation: CASRMGGTSGGTQYF.

This clone came up once. The CDR3 DNA sequence: TGTGCCAGCAGCTACGGTAGACTAGCGGGGTCCTACGAGCAGTACTTC. It is translated as CASSYGRLAGSYEQYF. The J gene is TRBJ2-7, the V gene TRBV7-2; 11 bases map to TRBD2. This CDR3 contains 16 residues. The trim removed 4 bases at V and 1 base at J, leaving 6 bases unmatched. The germline gives CDR1 SGHTA, CDR2 FQGNSA.

V usage is TRBV28 and J usage is TRBJ2-1, with D possibly matching TRBD1 (6 bases). The CDR3 covers 14 residues. CDR1 and CDR2 from the germline V gene are MDHEN and SYDVKM. V was clipped by 3 bases and J by 5 bases, with 11 bases between them. The CDR3: CASSFSGADNEQFF. CDR3 coding DNA: TGTGCCAGCAGTTTTTCAGGGGCTGACAATGAGCAGTTCTTC.

This sequence joins TRBV7-8 and TRBJ2-7; 14 bases are shared with TRBD2. CDR1 is SGHVS and CDR2 is FQNEAQ in the germline V gene. The CDR3 length is 15 residues. V was clipped by 5 bases and J by 3 bases; unmatched bases: 3. CDR3: CASSVGTSGGYEQYF. The CDR3 DNA sequence: TGTGCCAGCAGCGTCGGGACTAGCGGGGGCTACGAGCAGTACTTC.

The CDR3 bases are TGCAGCGTCGGGGACAGGGGCGCGCGAGAGACCCAGTACTTC. Translated: CSVGDRGARETQYF. The chain has TRBV29-1 and TRBJ2-5; TRBD1 aligns across 10 bases. V gave up 6 bases and J gave up 4 bases; unmatched junction bases: 8. The CDR3 runs 14 residues. Germline V gene data show CDR1 as SQVTM and CDR2 as ANQGSEA.

The V gene is TRBV11-2, the J gene TRBJ2-7; perhaps TRBD1 as D (5 bases). V dropped 5 bases and J dropped 3 bases, with 11 bases sitting between them. Germline CDR1 reads SGHAT; CDR2 reads FQNNGV. CDR3 length: 13 residues. The CDR3, as DNA: TGTGCCAGCAGCCGTGACAGCCGCTACGAGCAGTACTTC. It yields the protein CASSRDSRYEQYF.

This sequence joins TRBV10-1 and TRBJ2-1; TRBD1 matches 7 bases. CDR3 length equals 13 residues. Germline V gives CDR1 WNHNN, CDR2 SYGVQD (reference sequence). J was trimmed by 9 bases and V by 4 bases; bases with no gene match: 6. The chain's CDR3 is CASSGGQRAEQFF. DNA for the CDR3: TGCGCCAGCAGTGGGGGACAGAGAGCTGAGCAGTTCTTC.

This chain connects TRBV2 to TRBJ2-5; 7 nucleotides match TRBD1. The CDR3 has 15 residues. CDR1 and CDR2 (germline): SNHLY, FYNNEI. The V and J ends lost 7 bases and 2 bases, in that order; junction bases with no gene match: 10. CDR3 sequence (DNA): TGTGCCAGCAACACCGACAGGGCGGATCAAGAGACCCAGTACTTC. It encodes CASNTDRADQETQYF.

The gene calls are TRBV10-1 and TRBJ2-1; 8 bases are a match to TRBD2. V lost 3 bases to trimming and J lost 9 bases; unmatched junction nucleotides: 4. The length of the CDR3 is 13 residues. Germline V gives CDR1 WNHNN, CDR2 SYGVQD (reference sequence). CDR3 loop: CASSDGGGTEQFF. The CDR3 DNA reads TGCGCCAGCAGTGATGGCGGGGGGACTGAGCAGTTCTTC.

The chain couples TRBV6-6 to TRBJ1-2; tentatively, D is TRBD1 (5 bases). Trimming cost V 8 bases and J 5 bases, with 6 bases left between them. CDR1 is MNHNY and CDR2 is SVGAGI in the germline V gene (reference sequence). CDR3 length: 10 residues. DNA for the CDR3: TGTGCCAGCGGGGGGTATGGCTACACCTTC. Protein: CASGGYGYTF.

CDR3 DNA sequence: TGTGCCAGCAGCTTAGCGGGATCCTACGAGCAGTACTTC. Translating gives CASSLAGSYEQYF. The gene calls are TRBV7-3 and TRBJ2-7, with a weak D call TRBD2 (6 bases). The CDR3 has 13 residues. The germline CDR1 and CDR2 sequences are SGHTA and FQGTGA. V lost 2 bases to trimming and J lost 1 base, with 6 bases between them.

The chain carries TRBV2 and TRBJ2-2; weak D call: TRBD2 (6 bases). CDR1 and CDR2 from the germline V gene are SNHLY and FYNNEI. The CDR3 runs 13 residues. The ends were cut back, 2 bases at V and 8 bases at J, with 9 bases in the middle. CDR3: CASSEREVGELFF. The CDR3, as DNA: TGTGCCAGCAGTGAAAGGGAGGTAGGGGAGCTGTTTTTT.

The chain links TRBV5-6 to TRBJ2-5; D is perhaps TRBD1 (5 bases). Germline loops: CDR1 SGHDT, CDR2 YYEEEE. V lost 5 bases, J lost 5 bases, and 16 bases lay in between. There are 14 residues in the CDR3. CDR3 amino acids: CASRFGLTEETQYF. CDR3 sequence (DNA): TGTGCCAGCAGATTTGGATTGACAGAGGAGACCCAGTACTTC.

The chain has TRBV11-2 and TRBJ1-1; D not resolved. Trimming removed 2 bases at V and 4 bases at J, with 14 bases between. Germline-derived CDR1 and CDR2 are SGHAT and FQNNGV. CDR3 length equals 15 residues. DNA for the CDR3: TGTGCCAGCAGCTTAATCCAGACATTGGGCACTGAAGCTTTCTTT. Translated, it gives CASSLIQTLGTEAFF.

The chain links TRBV18 to TRBJ2-3, with D unresolved. Germline V gives CDR1 KGHSH, CDR2 LQKENI. V gave up 1 base and J gave up 2 bases, with 10 bases separating them. The CDR3 has 15 amino acids. CDR3 in DNA: TGTGCCAGCTCACCACGGGGTTGGGACACAGATACGCAGTATTTT. It translates to CASSPRGWDTDTQYF.